There are many counts of the clone carrying this T cell receptor (beta chain). Its antigen is still unknown. The sample is drawn from a study of T cells after posttransplantation cyclophosphamide. Study-level findings and limits: Recipient CMV seropositivity and CMV reactivation strongly tracked TRB clonality. Skin or GI-infiltrating T cells shared few TRB sequences with blood.

Data came from immunoSEQ multiplex PCR; TCRdb stores just in-frame clones and leaves some out. The sample offers roughly 13,000 clones and no singletons, the top ten holding 23%. Cyclophosphamide on days +3 and +4 followed busulfan-fludarabine conditioning and a marrow graft. The CDR3 spans 16 residues. J gave up 6 bases and V 4 bases, and 14 bases lay outside the gene matches. From germline, CDR1 is SGHDT and CDR2 YYEEEE. The chain carries TRBV5-6 and TRBJ2-7; the match to TRBD1 covers 9 bases. The specimen was PBMCs, collected 1,000 to 1,200 days after allogeneic stem cell transplant with posttransplant cyclophosphamide. The sequence derives from a female patient between 40 and 55 years old who received an allogeneic stem cell transplant from a related donor, was CMV-positive, and had no GVHD. The graft donor may be the source of some T cells. The CDR3 DNA reads as TGTGCCAGCAGCACGGTGGAACCCGGGACAGGGCCCGAGCAGTACTTC. Amino acid sequence: CASSTVEPGTGPEQYF.